Below are 6 T cell receptor beta chains sequenced from a single sample in a study of blood T cell repertoires in COVID-19. TCRdb's copy holds only in-frame clones and misses some; the assay was immunoSEQ multiplex PCR. The table has about 94,000 clones, 75% to 85% seen once. Material: peripheral blood. The receptors stem from a human donor in a cohort sampled during active COVID-19.

V and J are TRBV5-1 and TRBJ1-4; 7 bases fit TRBD1. CDR1 is SGHRS, CDR2 YFSETQ, per germline. This CDR3 is 16 amino acids long. The junction had 6 bases not matched to a gene; V was cut back by 0 bases and J by 4 bases. In nucleotides, the CDR3 is TGCGCCAGCAGCTTGGGGTCCGGGACAGTTAATGAAAAACTGTTTTTT. Translation: CASSLGSGTVNEKLFF.

The rearrangement uses TRBV6-5 and TRBJ2-5, with 12 bases fitting TRBD2. Losses at the gene ends were 6 bases for V and 4 bases for J; bases not matched to a gene: 6. CDR3 length: 15 amino acids. Germline assignment: CDR1 MNHEY and CDR2 SVGAGI. CDR3 DNA: TGTGCCAGCAGACAGACTAGCGGGAGACTAGAGACCCAGTACTTC. This gives the protein CASRQTSGRLETQYF.

V usage is TRBV7-2 and J usage is TRBJ2-7; TRBD2 matches at 11 bases. The V segment lost 4 bases and the J segment 4 bases; nucleotides outside the gene matches: 6. The germline CDR1 and CDR2 sequences are SGHTA and FQGNSA. This CDR3 region has 15 residues. The CDR3 DNA reads TGTGCCAGCAGCTATACCGGGACTAGCGGATACGAGCAGTACTTC. It encodes CASSYTGTSGYEQYF.

The chain combines TRBV27 with TRBJ2-1; 11 bases align to TRBD2. Germline lookup yields CDR1 MNHEY and CDR2 SMNVEV (reference sequence). With 4 bases clipped from V and 4 bases from J, the junction kept 3 bases outside the gene matches. This CDR3 region has 15 residues. The CDR3 loop is CASSSGLAGYNEQFF. The CDR3 DNA reads TGTGCCAGCAGTTCCGGACTAGCGGGTTACAATGAGCAGTTCTTC.

This clone was seen a single time. The V gene is TRBV28, the J gene TRBJ1-1, with a weak D call TRBD1 (5 bases). The germline V and J ends were trimmed by 8 bases and 0 bases, with 16 bases remaining between them. Per the germline V gene, CDR1 is MDHEN and CDR2 is SYDVKM. The CDR3 consists of 15 residues. The CDR3 DNA follows: TGTGCCAGCGTTGACAGCCATCCCGTGAACACTGAAGCTTTCTTT. Translation: CASVDSHPVNTEAFF.

The chain uses TRBV3-1 (or the pseudogene TRBV3-2) and TRBJ1-4; tentatively, D is TRBD1 (5 bases). This CDR3 spans 13 amino acids. V was shortened by 4 bases and J by 7 bases, with 10 bases between the two germline ends. Germline CDR1 reads LGHDT; CDR2 reads YNNKEL (reference sequence). For the CDR3, the DNA is TGTGCCAGCAGCCTTCAGACAGTTGAAAAACTGTTTTTT. This encodes CASSLQTVEKLFF.